The clone carrying this T cell receptor (beta chain) was counted between two and nine times. Its antigen remains unknown. Preparing the TCRbeta library involved the use of unique molecular identifiers. Using its own MiXCR run on the PCR reads, TCRdb lists one record per CDR3 protein. This table holds just over 950,000 distinct CDR3 sequences, roughly 29% found once. The sample originates from a study of T-cell reconstitution after alpha-beta-depleted transplantation in children. Trimming took 1 base from V and 4 from J, leaving 8 bases between them. The CDR3 is 14 amino acids. From germline, CDR1 is SEHNR and CDR2 FQNEAQ (reference sequence). The study, taken as a whole, reports: Expanded graft clones numbering several hundred reportedly gave rise to alpha-beta T cells about two months after transplant. One year after transplant, T-cell counts and diversity came mostly from newly produced T cells. Surviving recipient T cells and thymic progenitors underlay high day-60 TCRbeta diversity in some patients.

This sequence was found in a boy in the first two years of life who had a stem cell transplant for SCID, so the T cells may come from the graft donor. V and J are TRBV7-9 and TRBJ1-3, with D possibly TRBD1 on 5 matching bases. The sample in question was PBMCs, mostly from graft donor cells, obtained 360 days after TCRalphabeta/CD19-depleted stem cell transplant. CDR3 bases: TGTGCCAGCAGCTTAGAAGGGGACGGAAACACCATATATTTT. Encoded protein: CASSLEGDGNTIYF.